This T cell receptor beta chain was identified in a study of shared clonotypes between healthy human individuals. The assay was immunoSEQ multiplex PCR, and TCRdb's table has in-frame clones only and misses some. The sample consists of fewer than 600,000 clones, roughly 79% of them appearing once. Germline CDR1 reads SGHAT; CDR2 reads FQNNGV. V was cut by 5 bases and J by 8 bases, with 9 bases left in between. This CDR3 comprises 11 residues. Sequenced: PBMCs. The sequence was obtained from a woman aged 40 to 55 in good health. Some clones in this sample may be carry-over from other donors' samples. The V gene is TRBV11-2, the J gene TRBJ1-1; tentative D call: TRBD1 (5 bases). The DNA for the CDR3 is TGTGCCAGCAGCCGACAGTTCGAAGCTTTCTTT. The encoded protein is CASSRQFEAFF.